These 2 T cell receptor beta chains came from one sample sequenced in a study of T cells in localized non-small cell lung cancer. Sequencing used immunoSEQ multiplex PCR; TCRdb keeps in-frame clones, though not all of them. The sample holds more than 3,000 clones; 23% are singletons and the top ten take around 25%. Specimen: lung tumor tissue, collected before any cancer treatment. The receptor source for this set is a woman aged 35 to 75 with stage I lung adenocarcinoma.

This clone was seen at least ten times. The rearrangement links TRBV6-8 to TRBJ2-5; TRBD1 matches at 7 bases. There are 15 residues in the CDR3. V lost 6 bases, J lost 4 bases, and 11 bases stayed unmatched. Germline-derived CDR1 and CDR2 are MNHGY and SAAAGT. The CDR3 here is CASSRQGVVGETQYF. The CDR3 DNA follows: TGTGCCAGCAGCCGACAGGGAGTAGTAGGAGAGACCCAGTACTTC.

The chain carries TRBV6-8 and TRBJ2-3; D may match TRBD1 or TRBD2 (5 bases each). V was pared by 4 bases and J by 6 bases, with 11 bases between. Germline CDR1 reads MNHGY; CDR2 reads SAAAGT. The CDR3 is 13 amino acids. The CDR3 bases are TGTGCCAGCAGTTCTTCAGGGACCGATACGCAGTATTTT. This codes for CASSSSGTDTQYF.